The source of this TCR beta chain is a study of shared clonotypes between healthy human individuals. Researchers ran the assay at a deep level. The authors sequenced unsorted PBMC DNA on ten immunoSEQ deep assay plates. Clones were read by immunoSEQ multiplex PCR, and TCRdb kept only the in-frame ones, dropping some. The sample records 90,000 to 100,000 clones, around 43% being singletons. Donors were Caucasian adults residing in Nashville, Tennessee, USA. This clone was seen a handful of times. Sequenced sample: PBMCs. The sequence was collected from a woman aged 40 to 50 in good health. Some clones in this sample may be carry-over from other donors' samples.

This chain's CDR3 is CASSPDRVGSGNNEQFF. The CDR3 region has the DNA TGCGCCAGCAGCCCGGACAGGGTCGGGTCCGGTAACAATGAGCAGTTCTTC. V usage is TRBV5-1 and J usage is TRBJ2-1; 8 bases map to TRBD1. This CDR3 is built from 17 residues. Germline V gene sequence: CDR1 SGHRS, CDR2 YFSETQ. J lost 5 bases, V lost 4 bases, and 14 bases had no gene match.